The present T cell receptor beta chain was sequenced within a study of cytomegalovirus exposure and HLA in healthy donors. Study context: From donors who were HLA-typed, an early data release held approximately 91 million unique TCRs.

Study results and caveats: The authors later found HLA-associated TCR beta chains more clonally expanded than equally common others.

This clone turned up a few times. Its specificity is not known. The PCR ran on 60 Vbeta and 13 Jbeta primers. Measured with immunoSEQ multiplex PCR; TCRdb has only the in-frame clones, and not every one. This sample has roughly 150,000 clones, with about three quarters found just once. Per germline, CDR1 MDHEN and CDR2 SYDVKM. The CDR3 runs to 15 residues. The V gene end was trimmed by 5 bases and the J gene end by 4 bases; junction bases not matched to a gene: 11. The receptor was isolated from a middle-aged man in good health and CMV-seropositive. Material: PBMCs. J is TRBJ2-7 and V is TRBV28, with TRBD1 identical over 7 bases. The CDR3 DNA reads TGTGCCAGCAGTCCCCCCATGGACAGGAGGTACGAGCAGTACTTC. This gives the protein CASSPPMDRRYEQYF.